This TCR beta chain originates from a study of spatial heterogeneity in lung cancer. Noted time point: sample taken at primary tumor resection. Points from the study as a whole: Expanded intratumoral alpha and beta TCR counts tracked tumor mutation counts.

This CDR3 spans 16 amino acids. TCRdb ran MiXCR on the 5' RACE reads and lists one entry per CDR3 protein. Of roughly 9,800 distinct CDR3 sequences listed, 12% are singletons. This clonotype has at least ten counts. Its antigen is unknown. The genes are TRBV21-1 and TRBJ2-2; the table's D gene call, TRBD2, was not cross checked with the DNA. TRBV21-1 is a known pseudogene. Sequenced material: lung tumor tissue, taken at surgery. The sequence derives from a female donor with early-stage non-small cell lung cancer. The CDR3 loop reads CASSTLARKGTGELFF. The CDR3 nucleotides read TGTGCCAGCAGCACCCTAGCCAGAAAAGGCACCGGGGAGCTGTTTTTT.